The next 23 T cell receptor beta chains were all read from a single sample in a study of beta chain features in type 1 diabetes. Whole-study findings and limits: Shorter TCRB CDR3s, moderately but significantly so, were found in Type 1 diabetes patients in all four CD4+ subsets.

Isolated RNA was reverse transcribed in full, so expressed TCRB transcripts were sequenced. TCRdb's copy holds only in-frame clones and misses some; the assay was immunoSEQ multiplex PCR. The data contain 550,000 to 850,000 clones, 13% of them seen just once; the ten biggest clones take up 0.022%. For these TCRs, the target antigens are not known. Sequencing was done on a sample of naive CD4+ T cells from blood. The receptors come from a man aged 18 to 30 with type 1 diabetes.

This chain links TRBV2 with TRBJ1-5, with no clear D. The CDR3 has 15 residues. Trimming removed 3 bases at V and 1 base at J, with 10 bases between. Germline CDR1 SNHLY, CDR2 FYNNEI. Here the CDR3 reads CASSDGGISNQPQHF. The DNA for the CDR3 is TGTGCCAGCAGTGATGGCGGGATCAGCAATCAGCCCCAGCATTTT.

This clone was found a few times. The chain has TRBV30 and TRBJ2-1; 7 bases agree with TRBD2. Trimming at V came to 5 bases and at J to 3 bases, leaving 7 bases not matched to a gene. Germline CDR1 and CDR2: GTSNPN and SVGIG (reference sequence). The CDR3 is 14 residues long. For the CDR3, the DNA is TGTGCCTGGGTCCCGGGACTATACTACAATGAGCAGTTCTTC. It codes for CAWVPGLYYNEQFF.

This clone was seen a few times. The rearrangement joins TRBV14 to TRBJ2-3, with unresolved D. Trimming left V 2 bases short and J 9 bases short, with 15 bases between. CDR3 length: 14 residues. The V gene's germline CDR1 is SGHDN and CDR2 FVKESK. The CDR3 DNA is TGTGCCAGCAGCCAACAGTCCGCTGGAATAACGCAGTATTTT. Its translation is CASSQQSAGITQYF.

The CDR3 loop is CASSYNGQGLSPGANVLTF. The CDR3 DNA sequence: TGTGCCAGCAGCTACAACGGACAGGGATTATCCCCTGGGGCCAACGTCCTGACTTTC. This chain uses TRBV9 with TRBJ2-6, with 8 bases aligning to TRBD1. CDR1 is SGDLS, CDR2 YYNGEE, per germline. The V segment lost 4 bases and the J segment 2 bases; nucleotides outside the gene matches: 14. The CDR3 contains 19 residues.

The table lists this clone with a few counts. This rearrangement joins TRBV12-5 to TRBJ2-5; D possibly matches TRBD1 or TRBD2 (5 bases each). Trimming shortened V by 6 bases and J by 4 bases, and 27 bases separated the two germline ends. Germline V lookup: CDR1 LGHNT, CDR2 FRNRAP. This CDR3 spans 18 amino acids. The CDR3 nucleotides are TGTGCTAGTGGCCCCGGAGTTCGACCGGGACCGGGAATAGAGACCCAGTACTTC. Translated: CASGPGVRPGPGIETQYF.

The genes are TRBV13 and TRBJ2-4; 8 bases agree with TRBD1. The V and J ends lost 4 bases and 2 bases, in that order; junction bases with no gene match: 13. Germline V CDR1 and CDR2: PRHDT, FYEKMQ (reference sequence). CDR3 size: 18 residues. The CDR3 nucleotides read TGTGCCAGCAGCTCGGCTACCCCGGACAGGGCCCCCAAAAACATTCAGTACTTC. Translated, it gives CASSSATPDRAPKNIQYF.

J is TRBJ1-2 and V is TRBV30, with D unresolved. Per the germline V gene, CDR1 is GTSNPN and CDR2 is SVGIG (reference sequence). Deletions cut 0 bases from V and 1 base from J, with 12 bases between. The CDR3 length is 15 residues. In DNA, the CDR3 is TGTGCCTGGAGTGTAAAGTCAGAAAATAACTATGGCTACACCTTC. The encoded protein is CAWSVKSENNYGYTF.

CDR3 protein: CAIKRGDTDTQYF. DNA for the CDR3: TGTGCCATCAAGCGGGGGGACACAGATACGCAGTATTTT. The V and J genes are TRBV10-3 and TRBJ2-3; 9 positions agree with TRBD2. Germline CDR1 reads ENHRY; CDR2 reads SYGVKD. CDR3 length equals 13 residues. The V segment lost 7 bases and the J segment 2 bases; nucleotides outside the gene matches: 1.

This clone was found a few times. This sequence joins TRBV2 and TRBJ1-1; 8 positions agree with TRBD1. J gave up 1 base and V 4 bases, and 5 bases lay outside the gene matches. The germline CDR1 and CDR2 sequences are SNHLY and FYNNEI. This CDR3 region has 15 residues. This CDR3 reads CASSGQGATNTEAFF. CDR3 sequence (DNA): TGTGCCAGCAGTGGTCAGGGGGCGACGAACACTGAAGCTTTCTTT.

The chain has TRBV30 and TRBJ1-5; D is possibly TRBD1 (5 bases). The ends were cut back, 3 bases at V and 5 bases at J, with 17 bases in the middle. The CDR3 is 15 amino acids. The germline V gene has CDR1 GTSNPN and CDR2 SVGIG (reference sequence). The CDR3 nucleotides read TGTGCCTGGAGCGGCCCGGGGGGGTTCTATCAGCCCCAGCATTTT. The encoded protein is CAWSGPGGFYQPQHF.

Only a few counts were recorded for this clone. This rearrangement joins TRBV5-1 to TRBJ2-6, with unresolved D. Germline CDR1 reads SGHRS; CDR2 reads YFSETQ. CDR3 length: 17 amino acids. Between the trimmed V and J ends, which lost 3 bases and 0 bases, there was a span of 13 bases. The CDR3 loop is CASSSSGGFSGANVLTF. The DNA of the CDR3 is TGCGCCAGCAGCTCTTCAGGTGGCTTCTCTGGGGCCAACGTCCTGACTTTC.

The chain employs TRBV6-6 and TRBJ2-7; TRBD1 matches 9 bases. V shed 10 bases and J 6 bases; nucleotides not matched to a gene: 10. The CDR3 consists of 13 residues. Germline V gene lookup returns CDR1 MNHNY and CDR2 SVGAGI (reference sequence). The chain's CDR3 is CAIRRDRESEQYF. CDR3 coding DNA: TGTGCCATCAGACGGGACAGGGAATCCGAGCAGTACTTC.

The chain links TRBV28 to TRBJ1-5, with D possibly being TRBD1 (6 bases). The V end was cut by 5 bases, the J end by 3 bases, with 14 bases between. In germline, CDR1 is MDHEN, CDR2 SYDVKM. The CDR3 is made up of 15 amino acids. The CDR3 DNA sequence: TGTGCCAGCAGTCCCACGGGGGCTTACAATCAGCCCCAGCATTTT. Encoded protein: CASSPTGAYNQPQHF. Variable domain in full (rest from reference TRBV28 and TRBJ1-5): DVKVTQSSRYLVKRTGEKVFLECVQDMDHENMFWYRQDPGLGLRLIYFSYDVKMKEKGDIPEGYSVSREKKERFSLILESASTNQTSMYLCASSPTGAYNQPQHFGDGTRLSIL.

This clone has only a few counts. The rearrangement uses TRBV11-2 and TRBJ2-7; D gene unclear. Germline V gene data show CDR1 as SGHAT and CDR2 as FQNNGV. V shed 5 bases and J shed 4 bases, with 12 bases lying between them. The CDR3 length is 13 residues. CDR3: CASSHDNRYEQYF. CDR3 sequence (DNA): TGTGCCAGCAGCCACGACAACCGATACGAGCAGTACTTC.

V is TRBV14 and J is TRBJ2-7, with D possibly being TRBD1 or TRBD2 (5 bases each). The V and J ends lost 0 bases and 12 bases respectively, with 12 bases between them. In germline, CDR1 is SGHDN, CDR2 FVKESK. The CDR3 runs to 12 residues. In nucleotides, the CDR3 is TGTGCCAGCAGCCAAGAGAGGGGACGTCTGTACTTC. Translated: CASSQERGRLYF.

This clone was seen only a few times. This chain links TRBV30 with TRBJ1-4; D possibly corresponds to TRBD1 (6 bases). Deletions cut 4 bases from V and 7 bases from J, with 13 bases between. Germline V gene data show CDR1 as GTSNPN and CDR2 as SVGIG (reference sequence). This CDR3 region has 13 residues. CDR3 loop: CAWNRELIEKLFF. The DNA for the CDR3 is TGTGCCTGGAACAGGGAATTGATTGAAAAACTGTTTTTT.

The DNA of the CDR3 is TGCGCCAGCAGCTCCAGTGTGGCGGTGGAGCAGTACTTC. As protein: CASSSSVAVEQYF. This chain links TRBV4-1 with TRBJ2-7; D ambiguous. The CDR3 length is 13 residues. Germline CDR1 and CDR2: MGHRA and YSYEKL. Deletions cut 5 bases from V and 7 bases from J, with 15 bases between.

This clone was recorded many times. J is TRBJ2-1 and V is TRBV10-3; TRBD1 matches 10 bases. This CDR3 is 13 amino acids long. The junction had 4 bases not matched to a gene; V was cut back by 4 bases and J by 10 bases. CDR1 is ENHRY, CDR2 SYGVKD, per germline. The CDR3 protein is CAISGGQGQEQFF. The DNA for the CDR3 is TGTGCCATCAGTGGGGGACAGGGGCAGGAGCAGTTCTTC.

As concerns this clone: One end of the junction fails to match germline, which may point to a read error. The V call is TRBV4-1, the J call TRBJ2-6, with no clear D. Germline CDR1 reads MGHRA; CDR2 reads YSYEKL. The CDR3 covers 16 residues. CDR3 region: CASSQDLTTGANVLTF. The CDR3 nucleotides read TGTGCCAGCAGCCAAGATCTTACTACCGGGGCCAACGTCCTGACTTTC.

This clone turned up a few times. The V gene is TRBV29-1, the J gene TRBJ2-3; no firm D call. Trimming shortened V by 7 bases and J by 1 base, and 9 bases separated the two germline ends. The CDR3 length is 12 residues. The germline V gene encodes CDR1 SQVTM and CDR2 ANQGSEA. The CDR3 DNA sequence: TGCAGCGCTGCGACTGGCACAGATACGCAGTATTTT. This translates into CSAATGTDTQYF.

The V call is TRBV2, the J call TRBJ1-2, with unresolved D. V lost 7 bases and J lost 0, with 9 bases in between. This CDR3 is 13 amino acids long. Germline values: CDR1 SNHLY, CDR2 FYNNEI. In DNA, the CDR3 is TGTGCCAGCACCGCAGGCTCTAACTATGGCTACACCTTC. This translates into CASTAGSNYGYTF.

V and J are TRBV25-1 and TRBJ1-2; D not resolved. The CDR3 extends over 13 amino acids. V was pared by 0 bases and J by 3 bases, with 5 bases between. In germline, CDR1 is MGHDK, CDR2 SYGVNS. CDR3 DNA: TGTGCCAGCAGTGAATATGGTTACTATGGCTACACCTTC. Protein product: CASSEYGYYGYTF.

In its sample, this clone was seen a few times. This chain connects TRBV10-3 to TRBJ1-1; 10 bases are shared with TRBD1. The CDR3 covers 13 residues. V shed 6 bases and J 6 bases; nucleotides not matched to a gene: 4. Germline CDR1 is ENHRY and CDR2 is SYGVKD. CDR3 DNA sequence: TGTGCCATCAGCCCCGGGACAGGGGCTGAAGCTTTCTTT. This codes for CAISPGTGAEAFF.